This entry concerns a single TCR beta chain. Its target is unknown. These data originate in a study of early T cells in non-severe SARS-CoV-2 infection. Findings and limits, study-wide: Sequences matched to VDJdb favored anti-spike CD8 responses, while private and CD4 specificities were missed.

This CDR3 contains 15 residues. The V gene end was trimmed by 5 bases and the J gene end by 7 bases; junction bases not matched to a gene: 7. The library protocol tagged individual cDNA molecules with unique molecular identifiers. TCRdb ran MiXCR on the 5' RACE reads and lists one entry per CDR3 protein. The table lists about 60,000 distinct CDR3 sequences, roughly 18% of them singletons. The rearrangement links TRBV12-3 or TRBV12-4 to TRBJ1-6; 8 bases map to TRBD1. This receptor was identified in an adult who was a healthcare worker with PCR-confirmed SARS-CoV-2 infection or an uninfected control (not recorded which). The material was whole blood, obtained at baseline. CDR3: CASSIGQGWNSPLHF. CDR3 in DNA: TGTGCCAGCAGTATCGGACAGGGATGGAATTCACCCCTCCACTTT.